This TCR beta chain emerged from a study of T cell clonality in common variable immunodeficiency (dated by TCRdb to about 2015). What the work shows at the level of the full study, not this receptor alone: Fewer deletions and N-nucleotide insertions were reportedly observed in CVID TCRbeta sequences, and highly modified clones with 13 or more V deletions were reportedly absent from CVID TCRbeta sequences. Although equal DNA input was used, an average of approximately 82,000 unique sequences per sample was obtained for controls, compared with 30,000 to 35,000 for CVID samples. Patient heterogeneity within the CVID cohort put limits on correlating repertoire features with clinical complications. CVID subjects shared fewer TCRbeta clones with each other than healthy controls did (p < 0.0001). TCRbeta clonality was higher in CVID subjects than in healthy controls (t-test p = 0.018), and the increase was most characteristic of about a third of subjects. It was noted by the authors that sequencing of the repertoires of T cell subpopulations would be needed to clarify the cause of the increased clonality in CVID.

Note on this clone: Its antigen has not been determined. The read terminates 3 residues before the CDR3 end, so the remaining end is supplied by the germline J gene.

Standard criteria, namely reduction of serum IgG, IgA and/or IgM below the normal range together with specific antibody deficiency, were applied for the diagnosis of CVID. The CVID group comprised 40 to 50 subjects, about 15 female and approximately 30 male, aged roughly 9 to 64 years with a mean age of roughly 38. Most of the CVID patients and most of the healthy controls were of Caucasian heritage. At the time of study participation, every CVID subject had been on replacement immunoglobulin therapy for one year or longer. At blood collection, none of the CVID subjects was ill or on immunomodulatory or immunosuppressive medication. Heparinized peripheral whole blood samples of roughly 5 to 9 ml were obtained from each donor. Genomic DNA from adults with common variable immune deficiency (CVID) and from healthy adult controls was used for sequencing of TCRbeta CDR3 repertoires. Diluted blood was density-centrifuged over Hypaque 1077 or Ficoll-Paque to isolate peripheral blood mononuclear cells. Unsorted mononuclear cells served as the source of genomic DNA, which was extracted either by Qiagen column purification or by a centrifugation-based method.

For sequencing input, CVID and control samples contributed equivalent amounts of genomic DNA. For every sample, a 60 bp segment covering the rearranged TCRbeta CDR3 region was amplified and then sequenced. TCRbeta amplification used the immunoSEQ assay, a bias-corrected multiplex PCR with high-throughput sequencing. Processing in the source paper ran as follows. Every unique nucleotide sequence counted as a clone and was annotated with V, D and J genes, copy number and frequency. Sequences were labeled productive if in frame, and non-productive if out of frame or containing stop codons. As previously described, Shannon's entropy was used to calculate clonality. The predicted amino acid sequences of productive clones were used to derive mean CDR3 Kyte-Doolittle hydropathy. The R hclust function was used to hierarchically cluster scaled V gene usage with Manhattan distance and complete linkage. To assess clone sharing by CDR3 amino acid sequence, 12 repertoires per group were resampled over 100 rounds. The repertoires were screened for 60 to 85 published EBV-specific TCRbeta sequences and 245 published CMV-specific TCRbeta sequences. A couple of CVID samples that yielded fewer than 10,000 sequences were excluded from the analysis, so approximately 40 CVID repertoires were retained. TCRdb mirrors the immuneACCESS table, restricted to in-frame sequences. Some clones are absent from its copies; in checked studies, under half trace to an unresolved V gene, and the reason for the others is unknown. V and J calls and clone size are copied from that table; D and trimming were computed from the DNA. This sample has roughly 25,000 clones in the table, none counted a single time. Jointly, the top ten make up 24% of the sample.

The CDR3 covers 14 residues, taking in both the cysteine and the phenylalanine. The DNA covers only part of the CDR3, 33 bases in frame from base 1. The germline V gene provides CDR1 SGHTA and CDR2 FQGTGA. Trimming leaves V shorter by 6 bases and J shorter by 7 bases, with the junction holding 8 bases beyond the gene matches. The chain employs TRBV7-3 and TRBJ2-2; 7 bases in between match TRBD1. Sequencing was done on a sample of peripheral blood mononuclear cells. This TCR was sampled from a human donor with common variable immunodeficiency. The CDR3 has the sequence CASSSRQGSGELFF. Partial CDR3 DNA: TGTGCCAGCAGTTCACGACAGGGCAGCGGGGAG.